The rows below give T cell receptor beta chains drawn from one sample of a study of T-cell memory formation after mild COVID-19. TCRdb reanalysed the 5' RACE reads using MiXCR and keeps one entry per CDR3 protein. The table lists about 540,000 distinct CDR3 sequences, roughly 20% of them singletons, with under 15% in the top ten. Sample: PBMCs or a T cell subset sorted from them (not recorded which). The receptors were gathered from an adult woman who had mild COVID-19 (a few samples of this study predate the infection). Cell type and time point are not known. CDR3s include the opening cysteine and the closing phenylalanine or tryptophan. Fields, in order: D gene, clone size, V gene, CDR3 length, J gene, CDR3 DNA, CDR3 protein. The D gene is left open where the match is weak. Rows may omit the clone size; those that give it use once, few, many or a size class.

d_call: .
clone_size: .
v_call: TRBV7-6
cdr3_length: 14
j_call: TRBJ2-1
cdr3_nt: TGTGCCAGCAGCCCACCAGGGGGGCGCAATGAGCAGTTCTTC
cdr3_aa: CASSPPGGRNEQFF

d_call: .
clone_size: .
v_call: TRBV20-1
cdr3_length: 13
j_call: TRBJ2-1
cdr3_nt: TGCAGTGCTCGCCTGGACACCTACAATGAGCAGTTCTTC
cdr3_aa: CSARLDTYNEQFF

d_call: .
clone_size: once
v_call: TRBV6-6
cdr3_length: 13
j_call: TRBJ1-2
cdr3_nt: TGTGCCAGCAGTTACCTGAGGGATTATGGCTACACCTTC
cdr3_aa: CASSYLRDYGYTF

d_call: .
clone_size: .
v_call: TRBV20-1
cdr3_length: 16
j_call: TRBJ2-7
cdr3_nt: TGCAGTGCTAGAGATGATTTGGAAGGGAAGGGCTACGAGCAGTACTTC
cdr3_aa: CSARDDLEGKGYEQYF

d_call: .
clone_size: .
v_call: TRBV5-5
cdr3_length: 16
j_call: TRBJ1-4
cdr3_nt: TGTGCCAGCAGCTTGTATGGAGCTTCCGGTAATGAAAAACTGTTTTTT
cdr3_aa: CASSLYGASGNEKLFF

d_call: .
clone_size: .
v_call: TRBV5-4
cdr3_length: 13
j_call: TRBJ1-1
cdr3_nt: TGTGCCAGCAGCTCGGGACCTTCGACTGAAGCTTTCTTT
cdr3_aa: CASSSGPSTEAFF

d_call: TRBD2
clone_size: few
v_call: TRBV20-1
cdr3_length: 14
j_call: TRBJ2-1
cdr3_nt: TGCAGTGCTACGGGACTAGCGGGAATTCGGGAGCAGTTCTTC
cdr3_aa: CSATGLAGIREQFF

d_call: .
clone_size: .
v_call: TRBV10-3
cdr3_length: 15
j_call: TRBJ2-1
cdr3_nt: TGTGCCATCAGTGAGGTGGGGGGAAGTTTCGGTGAGCAGTTCTTC
cdr3_aa: CAISEVGGSFGEQFF

d_call: .
clone_size: many
v_call: TRBV29-1
cdr3_length: 14
j_call: TRBJ1-2
cdr3_nt: TGCAGCGTTGTTCCGGGGGGCACTAACTATGGCTACACCTTC
cdr3_aa: CSVVPGGTNYGYTF

d_call: TRBD1
clone_size: few
v_call: TRBV7-3
cdr3_length: 14
j_call: TRBJ2-1
cdr3_nt: TGTGCCAGCAGCTTAGGGTTAGGGGGCGATGAGCAGTTCTTC
cdr3_aa: CASSLGLGGDEQFF

d_call: TRBD2
clone_size: .
v_call: TRBV20-1
cdr3_length: 17
j_call: TRBJ2-7
cdr3_nt: TGCAGTGCTAACGGCCTTGTTCCCGGCGGGGGGTCCTACGAGCAGTACTTC
cdr3_aa: CSANGLVPGGGSYEQYF

d_call: .
clone_size: .
v_call: TRBV6-6
cdr3_length: 14
j_call: TRBJ1-1
cdr3_nt: TGTGCCAGCAGTTACTCGCCTAAGGGGGATGAAGCTTTCTTT
cdr3_aa: CASSYSPKGDEAFF

d_call: .
clone_size: few
v_call: TRBV7-3
cdr3_length: 13
j_call: TRBJ1-1
cdr3_nt: TGTGCCAGCAGCCGGTCCTCGGGCACTGAAGCTTTCTTT
cdr3_aa: CASSRSSGTEAFF

d_call: TRBD1
clone_size: few
v_call: TRBV7-2
cdr3_length: 16
j_call: TRBJ1-6
cdr3_nt: TGTGCCAGCAGAAGACAGGGAGGTCCCTATAATTCACCCCTCCACTTT
cdr3_aa: CASRRQGGPYNSPLHF

d_call: .
clone_size: many
v_call: TRBV12-3/TRBV12-4
cdr3_length: 12
j_call: TRBJ2-1
cdr3_nt: TGTGCCAGCAGGCCGACTGGCAATGAGCAGTTCTTC
cdr3_aa: CASRPTGNEQFF

d_call: TRBD1
clone_size: few
v_call: TRBV7-2
cdr3_length: 13
j_call: TRBJ1-1
cdr3_nt: TGTGCCAGCAGCCGCGACAGGGATTCTGAAGCTTTCTTT
cdr3_aa: CASSRDRDSEAFF

d_call: TRBD2
clone_size: .
v_call: TRBV7-2
cdr3_length: 15
j_call: TRBJ2-7
cdr3_nt: TGTGCCAGCAGTCGGATAGCGGGCCTTAAATACGAGCAGTACTTC
cdr3_aa: CASSRIAGLKYEQYF

d_call: .
clone_size: many
v_call: TRBV5-1
cdr3_length: 13
j_call: TRBJ1-1
cdr3_nt: TGCGCCAGCAAGGGGGACCCAAACACTGAAGCTTTCTTT
cdr3_aa: CASKGDPNTEAFF

d_call: .
clone_size: few
v_call: TRBV12-3/TRBV12-4
cdr3_length: 15
j_call: TRBJ2-2
cdr3_nt: TGTGCCAGCGGTTCCGCTAGCAGGCCGGGCGGGGAGCTGTTTTTT
cdr3_aa: CASGSASRPGGELFF

d_call: .
clone_size: few
v_call: TRBV29-1
cdr3_length: 16
j_call: TRBJ2-1
cdr3_nt: TGCAGCGTTGAGGGCGCGGATCATTCCATATACAATGAGCAGTTCTTC
cdr3_aa: CSVEGADHSIYNEQFF

d_call: .
clone_size: .
v_call: TRBV9
cdr3_length: 16
j_call: TRBJ2-7
cdr3_nt: TGTGCCAGCAGCAATCCCAGGGGAGGTTCAGAGTACGAGCAGTACTTC
cdr3_aa: CASSNPRGGSEYEQYF

d_call: .
clone_size: .
v_call: TRBV11-1
cdr3_length: 13
j_call: TRBJ1-1
cdr3_nt: TGTGCCAGCAGCCCCCATATAAACACTGAAGCTTTCTTT
cdr3_aa: CASSPHINTEAFF

d_call: TRBD2
clone_size: few
v_call: TRBV7-3
cdr3_length: 17
j_call: TRBJ2-3
cdr3_nt: TGTGCCAGCAGCTTAAGAGCAGGACTAGCGGGAGCAGATACGCAGTATTTT
cdr3_aa: CASSLRAGLAGADTQYF

d_call: .
clone_size: .
v_call: TRBV11-3
cdr3_length: 13
j_call: TRBJ2-1
cdr3_nt: TGTGCCAGCAGCCTACTGGTCGGGTCCGAGCAGTTCTTC
cdr3_aa: CASSLLVGSEQFF

d_call: .
clone_size: few
v_call: TRBV4-1
cdr3_length: 15
j_call: TRBJ2-3
cdr3_nt: TGCGCCAGCAGCCAAGATCCCTACGTCCCAGATACGCAGTATTTT
cdr3_aa: CASSQDPYVPDTQYF